This T cell receptor (beta chain) stems from a study of T-cell memory formation after mild COVID-19 (dated by TCRdb to about 2021). About the study as a whole: TCR sequence clusters from the two donors were found to be largely donor specific. In a couple of donors, T-cell clones that expanded and contracted after mild COVID-19 were tracked by sequencing TCRalpha and TCRbeta repertoires over time. Two young, previously healthy adult volunteers, one female and one male, were included in the cohort. Broader findings and caveats from the paper: SARS-CoV-2 specificity was not confirmed for the second-wave clones peaking on day 37. Contracting CD4+ clones appeared mostly in the CM and EM memory subsets, whereas CD8+ clones were enriched in EMRA. From day 15 to 85, contracting clones showed balanced CD4/CD8 phenotypes, whereas a second wave of clones that expanded from day 15 to 37 leaned towards CD4+. Some responding clones were detected in pre-infection memory, which suggested that pre-existing cross-reactive memory T cells had joined the SARS-CoV-2 response. The study covered only a couple of mild cases, and larger cohorts including severe cases with pre-infection samples were considered necessary.

Ficoll-Paque density gradient centrifugation was the method used to isolate PBMCs. Sequencer: Illumina NovaSeq 6000. TCRalpha and TCRbeta cDNA libraries were built by 5'RACE with constant-segment primers, adding sample barcodes and unique molecular identifiers. RNA was extracted from every sample with Trizol reagent. Amplification of the libraries took two PCR steps, and the second step added a second sample barcode plus Illumina TruSeq adapters. Libraries were sequenced on an Illumina NovaSeq with 2 x 150 bp paired-end reads. In the authors' own workflow: Reads were demultiplexed and collapsed into UMI-guided consensus sequences with migec v1.2.7. Using mixcr v2.1.11, UMI consensuses were aligned to TRA and TRB V and J templates and then assembled into clonotypes. A clonotype was counted as expanded or contracted only if both edgeR and NoisET called the change significant, with noise models trained on biological replicates. For edgeR calls, the cutoffs were a false discovery rate-adjusted p below 0.01 and a log2 fold-change threshold of 1. As an exploratory analysis of dynamics, PCA with hierarchical clustering was applied to max-normalized trajectories of the 1000 most abundant clonotypes. Separately sequenced CD4+ and CD8+ repertoires were used to assign a CD4 or CD8 phenotype to each responding clone. TCRdb handled the public reads itself, with Q25 trimming in fastp and clone calling in MiXCR, and kept productive beta chains. CDR3 protein sequences are deduplicated, and each keeps its most common genes and DNA. None of the V and J calls come from the authors' own analysis; TCRdb made them. This sample holds roughly 300,000 distinct CDR3 sequences; roughly 8% were observed only once. 22% of the sample is taken by the ten largest.

The germline V gene gives CDR1 as MNHEY and CDR2 as SVGAGI. Including cysteine and phenylalanine, the CDR3 has 15 amino acids. Left in the record is the CDR3 DNA by itself, 45 bases read in frame from the first base. Cut back by 7 bases and 1 base, the V and J ends lie 14 bases apart. Comments on this clonotype: There is no known antigen for this receptor. No much larger clone is present one base from it, and per-base qualities are unavailable.

Sample: PBMCs or a T cell subset sorted from them (not recorded which). The receptor was isolated from a man younger than 35 who had mild COVID-19 (a few samples of this study predate the infection). The sample titles of this study are shuffled in the database, so cell type and time point are left out; the donor was told from shared clones. The sequence links TRBV6-5 to TRBJ2-1; the D assignment is uncertain and may be TRBD1 or TRBD2, with 5 bases supporting each. CDR3 loop: CASNPGRASYNEQFF. The nucleotides read TGTGCCAGCAACCCAGGGAGAGCATCCTACAATGAGCAGTTCTTC.